What follows is one T cell receptor (beta chain) and its context. Its antigen is unknown. The data originate from a study of cytomegalovirus exposure and HLA in healthy donors. Study as a whole: The 95 to 150 validation repertoires used a platform that matched the one used for the approximately 610 first-cohort repertoires, as a later analysis reported. Study-level points and caveats: The tendency of first-cohort TCR clusters to co-occur in the roughly 130 validation repertoires was the finding of a later analysis.

The donors were part of the validation cohort, which consisted of approximately 110 subjects and was separate from the first cohort of 666 subjects. Repertoires were generated with immunoSEQ multiplex PCR, while TCRdb's copy carries only in-frame clones and drops some. Of around 150,000 clones listed, 80% to 95% are singletons. Trimming removed 4 bases from V and 0 bases from J; junction bases left unmatched: 4. In germline, CDR1 is GTSNPN, CDR2 SVGIG (reference sequence). CDR3 size: 16 residues. The clonotype was recovered from a young man in good health and CMV-seronegative. This sequence joins TRBV30 and TRBJ2-2; 11 bases line up with TRBD2. Sequencing input: PBMCs. The CDR3, as DNA: TGTGCCTGGAAAATAGCGGGAGGGCCGAACACCGGGGAGCTGTTTTTT. Translated: CAWKIAGGPNTGELFF.